Here is one TCR beta chain with its context. Its antigen target is currently unknown. No base quality information exists; no much larger clone differs at one position. Libraries were prepared through RT-PCR. The listed sequencing device is Illumina HiSeq 2500. TCRdb reran the public reads through fastp at Q25 and MiXCR, keeping productive beta chains. When rows share a CDR3 protein, they turn into one entry using the most common DNA and genes. In all, the sample holds about 580,000 distinct CDR3 sequences, and about 15% of those were seen once. The top ten constitute roughly 11% of the sample. The data derive from a study of response to subunit inactivated influenza vaccine (dated by TCRdb to between 2017 and 2018). For context, the study as a whole: Deep quantitative T cell receptor repertoire profiling was used in the study to track responses to a trivalent subunit inactivated influenza vaccine. Here is what the overall study found, with its caveats: According to the authors, only a limited number of new T cells may be recruited by each seasonal influenza vaccination.

There are 16 amino acids in the CDR3, from cysteine to phenylalanine inclusive. Just the 48-base CDR3 DNA is kept, in frame starting at base 1. Germline trimming: 0 bases from V, 3 bases from J; junction bases outside gene matches: 4. Reading the germline V gene gives CDR1 SGHTA and CDR2 FQGNSA. Source: PBMCs from blood, taken approximately 12 days after vaccination. The TCR originated in a man aged 45-60 years who received an inactivated influenza vaccine. Donor details come from another sample of the same person, matched by shared clones. The sequence is built from TRBV7-2 and TRBJ2-4, and TRBD1 matches 8 of the central bases. CDR3 region: CASSLAGDRGKNIQYF. The bases are TGTGCCAGCAGCTTAGCGGGTGACAGGGGCAAAAACATTCAGTACTTC.